Shown below are 27 T cell receptor beta chains from a single sample sequenced in a study of blood T cell repertoires in COVID-19 (dated by TCRdb to about 2020). Library method: the immunoSEQ multiplex PCR assay. Entries here come from immuneACCESS through TCRdb and include only in-frame sequences with V and J called. Some clones fail to appear in such tables; in the studies checked, an unresolved V gene covers under half of the shortfall, and the cause of the remainder is unknown. For this sample there are approximately 61,000 clones; about 90% appear just once. The ten largest clonotypes hold roughly 15% of the sample. Material: peripheral blood. All receptors derive from a human donor in a cohort sampled during active COVID-19.

This clone occurred once. The J gene is TRBJ2-5, the V gene TRBV5-1; 7 bases agree with TRBD1. CDR3 length: 15 residues. The V and J ends lost 5 bases and 5 bases, in that order; junction bases with no gene match: 12. Germline V gene sequence: CDR1 SGHRS, CDR2 YFSETQ. The DNA for the CDR3 is TGCGCCAGCAGACCGACAGGGTGGACAGCGGAGACCCAGTACTTC. Amino acids: CASRPTGWTAETQYF.

The chain employs TRBV29-1 and TRBJ2-5; D remains unclear. CDR3 size: 12 residues. Trimming pared 4 bases from V and 2 bases from J, leaving 8 bases between. Germline V CDR1 and CDR2: SQVTM, ANQGSEA. The CDR3 loop reads CSVVPGQETQYF. CDR3 in DNA: TGCAGCGTTGTACCAGGACAAGAGACCCAGTACTTC. Variable domain in full (rest from reference TRBV29-1 and TRBJ2-5): SAVISQKPSRDICQRGTSLTIQCQVDSQVTMMFWYRQQPGQSLTLIATANQGSEATYESGFVIDKFPISRPNLTFSTLTVSNMSPEDSSIYLCSVVPGQETQYFGPGTRLLVL.

The chain is built from TRBV28 and TRBJ2-7; TRBD2 matches at 8 bases. Germline assignment: CDR1 MDHEN and CDR2 SYDVKM. The CDR3 runs to 13 residues. With V trimmed by 3 bases and J by 4 bases, 2 bases remained unmatched. DNA of the CDR3: TGTGCCAGCAGTTTGCGGGAGGCTTACGAGCAGTACTTC. This sequence encodes CASSLREAYEQYF.

This clone was detected once. The gene calls are TRBV4-1 and TRBJ1-2, with 7 bases identical to TRBD1. The CDR3 covers 15 residues. In germline, CDR1 is MGHRA, CDR2 YSYEKL. Trimming took 5 bases from V and 2 from J; bases not matched to a gene: 8. This CDR3 is CASSSWDRPNYGYTF. In nucleotides, the CDR3 is TGCGCCAGCAGCTCCTGGGACAGACCAAACTATGGCTACACCTTC.

This rearrangement joins TRBV9 to TRBJ2-7, with 7 bases lining up with TRBD1. The CDR3 sequence is 14 residues long. J gave up 3 bases and V 0 bases, and 3 bases lay outside the gene matches. Germline V gene sequence: CDR1 SGDLS, CDR2 YYNGEE. CDR3 bases: TGTGCCAGCAGCGTAGAAGGGGGCGGCTACGAGCAGTACTTC. Translated: CASSVEGGGYEQYF.

V and J are TRBV10-3 and TRBJ2-5, with unresolved D. The CDR3 consists of 16 residues. V was clipped by 0 bases and J by 3 bases, with 14 bases between them. Germline V gene data show CDR1 as ENHRY and CDR2 as SYGVKD. The CDR3: CAISESLAHTKETQYF. The DNA of the CDR3 is TGTGCCATCAGTGAGTCGCTGGCCCACACAAAAGAGACCCAGTACTTC.

The genes are TRBV5-1 and TRBJ2-5; TRBD2 agrees at 8 bases. The CDR3 is made up of 17 amino acids. The junction had 10 bases not matched to a gene; V was cut back by 1 base and J by 2 bases. The germline V gene has CDR1 SGHRS and CDR2 YFSETQ. The CDR3: CASSLTPAGVIQETQYF. Here the CDR3 DNA reads TGCGCCAGCAGCTTGACCCCAGCGGGAGTTATTCAAGAGACCCAGTACTTC.

The chain joins TRBV7-8 to TRBJ2-1, with a weak D call TRBD1 (8 bases). The CDR3 is 18 residues long. V dropped 4 bases and J dropped 9 bases, with 28 bases sitting between them. Germline V gives CDR1 SGHVS, CDR2 FQNEAQ. The CDR3 DNA sequence: TGTGCCAGCAGCTCCAACCGGGACAGGCAGACTAGCAGGGGTGAGCAGTTCTTC. It translates to CASSSNRDRQTSRGEQFF.

The rearrangement links TRBV2 to TRBJ2-1, with 10 bases that match TRBD2. There are 15 residues in the CDR3. Trimming took 2 bases from V and 8 from J; bases not matched to a gene: 6. Looked up from germline, CDR1 is SNHLY and CDR2 is FYNNEI. The CDR3 loop reads CASSERLAGIDEQFF. DNA for the CDR3: TGTGCCAGCAGTGAACGACTAGCGGGTATAGATGAGCAGTTCTTC.

The CDR3 bases are TGTGCCAGCAGTCCTTGGACAGGTTCAGATACGCAGTATTTT. Protein: CASSPWTGSDTQYF. The chain carries TRBV27 and TRBJ2-3, with 7 bases lining up with TRBD1. Germline lookup yields CDR1 MNHEY and CDR2 SMNVEV (reference sequence). The trim removed 5 bases at V and 4 bases at J, leaving 6 bases unmatched. This CDR3 is built from 14 residues.

The chain links TRBV28 to TRBJ2-5; 10 nucleotides agree with TRBD2. Germline V gene sequence: CDR1 MDHEN, CDR2 SYDVKM. Germline trimming cut 2 bases from V and 7 bases from J; bases unmatched to any gene: 7. The CDR3 is 15 amino acids. The CDR3 sequence is CASSLKREGRGTQYF. The DNA of the CDR3 is TGTGCCAGCAGTTTAAAGCGGGAGGGGCGCGGGACCCAGTACTTC.

This rearrangement joins TRBV5-6 to TRBJ2-5; 9 bases match TRBD1. Trimming at V came to 3 bases and at J to 7 bases, leaving 4 bases not matched to a gene. There are 13 residues in the CDR3. The germline CDR1 and CDR2 sequences are SGHDT and YYEEEE. The chain's CDR3 is CASSYRGRGTQYF. The DNA for the CDR3 is TGTGCCAGCAGCTACAGGGGGCGGGGGACCCAGTACTTC.

J is TRBJ1-4 and V is TRBV28; D remains ambiguous. Germline V lookup: CDR1 MDHEN, CDR2 SYDVKM. Trimming removed 3 bases at V and 7 bases at J, with 18 bases between. The CDR3 covers 16 residues. The CDR3 nucleotides read TGTGCCAGCAGTTTGGAGTACGCGGCAATAGGTGAAAAACTGTTTTTT. This encodes CASSLEYAAIGEKLFF.

V gene TRBV7-9 combines with J gene TRBJ1-2; D is undetermined. Germline V gives CDR1 SEHNR, CDR2 FQNEAQ (reference sequence). V was clipped by 3 bases and J by 6 bases, with 8 bases between them. The length of the CDR3 is 12 residues. CDR3 sequence: CASSLQAHGYTF. CDR3 DNA: TGTGCCAGCAGCTTGCAGGCCCATGGCTACACCTTC. The whole variable domain, filled in from reference TRBV7-9 and TRBJ1-2, reads DTGVSQNPRHKITKRGQNVTFRCDPISEHNRLYWYRQTLGQGPEFLTYFQNEAQLEKSRLLSDRFSAERPKGSFSTLEIQRTEQGDSAMYLCASSLQAHGYTFGSGTRLTVV.

This clone occurred a few times. The chain couples TRBV28 to TRBJ2-4, with D perhaps TRBD1 (5 bases). V shed 6 bases and J shed 0 bases, with 15 bases lying between them. Per the germline V gene, CDR1 is MDHEN and CDR2 is SYDVKM. This CDR3 region has 16 residues. Written as DNA, the CDR3 is TGTGCCAGCAGGAGGACAAATTATCTAGCCAAAAACATTCAGTACTTC. Amino acids: CASRRTNYLAKNIQYF. Variable domain in full (rest from reference TRBV28 and TRBJ2-4): DVKVTQSSRYLVKRTGEKVFLECVQDMDHENMFWYRQDPGLGLRLIYFSYDVKMKEKGDIPEGYSVSREKKERFSLILESASTNQTSMYLCASRRTNYLAKNIQYFGAGTRLSVL.

This clone was seen a handful of times. This chain links TRBV2 with TRBJ1-6; 7 bases line up with TRBD1. After removal of 6 bases from V and 5 bases from J, the junction contained 1 base not matched to a gene. Germline CDR1 is SNHLY and CDR2 is FYNNEI. This CDR3 contains 13 residues. CDR3: CASRGQNNSPLHF. In DNA form, the CDR3 reads TGTGCCAGCAGGGGACAGAATAATTCACCCCTCCACTTT. Full variable domain (outside the CDR3, taken from reference TRBV2 and TRBJ1-6): EPEVTQTPSHQVTQMGQEVILRCVPISNHLYFYWYRQILGQKVEFLVSFYNNEISEKSEIFDDQFSVERPDGSNFTLKIRSTKLEDSAMYFCASRGQNNSPLHFGNGTRLTVT.

The chain is built from TRBV29-1 and TRBJ2-1; TRBD2 might be the D (5 bases). This CDR3 is built from 11 residues. Germline values: CDR1 SQVTM, CDR2 ANQGSEA. CDR3 nucleotide sequence: TGCAGGGGCGGGCCCTACAATGAGCAGTTCTTC. Translation: CRGGPYNEQFF.

Turning to this clone: At one end the junction does not follow the germline gene, possibly because of a read error. The CDR3 bases are TGTGCCAGCAGTTTATCGGGGACAGGGGGATTAGCGGGAGAGGTCTTC. As protein: CASSLSGTGGLAGEVF. The chain uses TRBV27 and TRBJ2-7; 11 positions agree with TRBD1. This CDR3 is 16 amino acids long. Per the germline V gene, CDR1 is MNHEY and CDR2 is SMNVEV (reference sequence).

This clone was counted only a few times. The chain recombines TRBV5-4 with TRBJ1-2, with 9 bases matching TRBD1. The CDR3 contains 13 residues. Germline loops: CDR1 SGHNT, CDR2 YYREEE (reference sequence). V was clipped by 4 bases and J by 6 bases; unmatched bases: 4. CDR3 loop: CASSRQGEDGYTF. CDR3 nucleotides: TGTGCCAGCAGCAGACAGGGGGAGGATGGCTACACCTTC.

This clone occurred many times. The CDR3 DNA reads TGTGCTAGTGGTTTGGTACTGCCTCGCGCGGGAGGGCCAATGCCCTACAATGAGCAGTTCTTC. Protein: CASGLVLPRAGGPMPYNEQFF. The rearrangement joins TRBV12-5 to TRBJ2-1; the match to TRBD2 covers 9 bases. The germline V gene encodes CDR1 LGHNT and CDR2 FRNRAP. The CDR3 consists of 21 residues. The trim removed 0 bases at V and 2 bases at J, leaving 17 bases unmatched.

This rearrangement joins TRBV4-3 to TRBJ1-2, with TRBD1 matching over 8 bases. In germline, CDR1 is LGHNA, CDR2 YSLEER. The V gene end was trimmed by 1 base and the J gene end by 8 bases; junction bases not matched to a gene: 9. The length of the CDR3 is 15 residues. CDR3 DNA sequence: TGCGCCAGCAGCCAAGTACAGGGGGAGAGGCTAGGCTACACCTTC. This sequence encodes CASSQVQGERLGYTF.

The chain has TRBV11-3 and TRBJ2-1; TRBD1 aligns across 7 bases. Germline CDR1 SGHNT, CDR2 YENEEA. This CDR3 has 11 residues. With V trimmed by 6 bases and J by 10 bases, 3 bases remained unmatched. CDR3 nucleotide sequence: TGTGCCAGCAGGGCCAGGGGGGAGCAGTTCTTC. Its protein is CASRARGEQFF.

The chain links TRBV11-2 to TRBJ2-5, with D uncertain. Trimming pared 5 bases from V and 2 bases from J, leaving 12 bases between. CDR3 length: 14 residues. CDR1 and CDR2 from the germline V gene are SGHAT and FQNNGV. The CDR3 spells CASSPRNSQETQYF. The CDR3 bases are TGTGCCAGCAGCCCTCGTAATTCTCAAGAGACCCAGTACTTC.

The rearrangement uses TRBV6-5 and TRBJ2-3; D is possibly TRBD2 (5 bases). Trimming removed 5 bases from V and 7 bases from J, with 19 bases in between. CDR1 and CDR2 from the germline V gene are MNHEY and SVGAGI. The CDR3 loop spans 15 amino acids. The CDR3 loop reads CASSTPSDFLNTQYF. In nucleotides, the CDR3 is TGTGCCAGCAGTACCCCCTCGGACTTCTTGAATACGCAGTATTTT.

The chain has TRBV11-2 and TRBJ1-1; no clear D. Germline CDR1 SGHAT, CDR2 FQNNGV. V dropped 4 bases and J dropped 7 bases, with 13 bases sitting between them. This CDR3 is built from 13 residues. The CDR3 DNA reads TGTGCCAGCAGCTCGAACAAAGCGATTGAAGCTTTCTTT. Translating it yields CASSSNKAIEAFF. Full variable domain (rest looked up from reference TRBV11-2 and TRBJ1-1): EAGVAQSPRYKIIEKRQSVAFWCNPISGHATLYWYQQILGQGPKLLIQFQNNGVVDDSQLPKDRFSAERLKGVDSTLKIQPAKLEDSAVYLCASSSNKAIEAFFGQGTRLTVV.

This clone occurred a few times. The V call is TRBV2, the J call TRBJ1-5; 7 bases are shared with TRBD1. Losses at the gene ends were 8 bases for V and 5 bases for J; bases not matched to a gene: 6. The germline CDR1 and CDR2 sequences are SNHLY and FYNNEI. The CDR3 is made up of 13 amino acids. CDR3 protein: CASGQGEHQPQHF. CDR3 nucleotides: TGTGCCAGCGGCCAGGGGGAGCATCAGCCCCAGCATTTT.

The chain couples TRBV11-3 to TRBJ1-1, with 7 positions matching TRBD1. Per germline, CDR1 SGHNT and CDR2 YENEEA. The CDR3 is 16 residues long. V was clipped by 0 bases and J by 9 bases; unmatched bases: 13. The CDR3 protein is CASSLDLAGAGGKAFF. CDR3 in DNA: TGTGCCAGCAGCTTAGATCTGGCGGGCGCAGGGGGTAAAGCTTTCTTT.